Listed below are T cell receptor beta chains from one sample, sequenced in a study of blood T cell repertoires in COVID-19. Data came from immunoSEQ multiplex PCR; TCRdb stores just in-frame clones and leaves some out. This repertoire shows a few hundred thousand clones, about 90% found once; its top ten account for around 1.2%. The sequencing input was peripheral blood. Receptors were obtained from a man between 40 and 49 years old with acute or convalescent COVID-19. CDR3s include the opening cysteine and the closing phenylalanine or tryptophan. D genes are given only for firm matches. Not all rows give a size; the values are once, few, many and, for expanded clones, a class.

J gene	V gene	clone size	D gene	CDR3 protein	CDR3 DNA
TRBJ2-2	TRBV9	-	-	CASSVGGSGRGELFF	TGTGCCAGCAGCGTAGGAGGGAGCGGTAGGGGGGAGCTGTTTTTT
TRBJ1-5	TRBV5-4	-	TRBD1	CASSYSGQGQHQPQHF	TGTGCCAGCAGCTACTCGGGACAGGGCCAACATCAGCCCCAGCATTTT
TRBJ1-2	TRBV3-1/TRBV3-2	few	TRBD1	CASSQGVTGRGYTF	TGTGCCAGCAGCCAAGGGGTGACAGGGCGCGGCTACACCTTC
TRBJ2-7	TRBV19	-	-	CASRNFKNEQYF	TGTGCTTCGCGGAACTTTAAGAACGAGCAGTACTTC
TRBJ2-2	TRBV10-3	-	TRBD2	CAISGTSGTGELFF	TGTGCCATCAGTGGGACTAGCGGGACCGGGGAGCTGTTTTTT
TRBJ1-2	TRBV27	once	-	CASTSSWIPGASHGYTF	TGTGCCAGCACTTCGTCTTGGATACCAGGGGCAAGTCATGGCTACACCTTC
TRBJ2-2	TRBV2	-	-	CASSETGVGELFF	TGTGCCAGCAGTGAAACGGGGGTCGGGGAGCTGTTTTTT
TRBJ1-6	TRBV4-1	-	-	CASSQNAKGSGSPLHF	TGCGCCAGCAGCCAGAACGCCAAGGGGTCGGGCTCACCCCTCCACTTT
TRBJ2-1	TRBV5-1	-	-	CASSANSGHEQFF	TGCGCCAGCTCAGCGAACTCAGGGCATGAGCAGTTCTTC
TRBJ1-1	TRBV7-7	-	-	CASSQSLGSPTDRKDTEAFF	TGTGCTAGCAGTCAATCGTTGGGGTCCCCCACCGACAGGAAAGACACTGAAGCTTTCTTT
TRBJ2-3	TRBV29-1	-	-	CSVALNTDTQYF	TGCAGCGTTGCTCTAAACACAGATACGCAGTATTTT
TRBJ2-7	TRBV7-2	-	TRBD2	CASSFRFGGGPWEQYF	TGTGCCAGCAGCTTTCGTTTCGGGGGGGGCCCCTGGGAGCAGTACTTC
TRBJ2-5	TRBV2	-	-	CASSEYGDETQYF	TGTGCCAGCAGTGAATACGGGGATGAGACCCAGTACTTC
TRBJ1-5	TRBV23-1	-	-	CASSQSQTNSNQPQHF	TGCGCCAGCAGTCAATCTCAGACAAATAGCAATCAGCCCCAGCATTTT
TRBJ1-2	TRBV5-6	-	-	CASSSTAGGANYGYTF	TGTGCCAGCAGCTCTACCGCGGGAGGGGCTAACTATGGCTACACCTTC
TRBJ1-1	TRBV28	-	-	CASSLSNMNTEAFF	TGTGCCAGCAGTTTATCGAACATGAACACTGAAGCTTTCTTT
TRBJ2-7	TRBV20-1	-	-	CSASNTYEQYF	TGCAGTGCTAGCAACACCTACGAGCAGTACTTC
TRBJ1-4	TRBV11-3	-	-	CASSLASGTPNEKLFF	TGTGCCAGCAGCTTAGCTAGCGGGACTCCCAATGAAAAACTGTTTTTT
TRBJ2-5	TRBV28	-	TRBD2	CASVRTSGSLETQYF	TGTGCCAGCGTCAGGACTAGCGGGAGCTTGGAGACCCAGTACTTC
TRBJ2-5	TRBV7-9	-	TRBD2	CASSRMLLAGEETQYF	TGTGCCAGCAGCCGAATGTTACTAGCGGGGGAAGAGACCCAGTACTTC
TRBJ1-1	TRBV10-1	-	-	CASSDTNTEAFF	TGCGCCAGCAGTGATACTAACACTGAAGCTTTCTTT
TRBJ1-2	TRBV15	-	-	CATSREVGGVTGYTF	TGTGCCACCAGCAGAGAGGTCGGAGGAGTTACTGGCTACACCTTC
TRBJ1-6	TRBV7-3	-	-	CASSLTLGAPLHF	TGTGCCAGCAGCCTCACCTTAGGAGCACCCCTCCACTTT
TRBJ2-1	TRBV7-8	-	TRBD2	CASSLGTSPYNGEQFF	TGTGCCAGCAGCTTAGGGACTAGCCCGTACAACGGTGAGCAGTTCTTC
TRBJ2-7	TRBV5-1	-	TRBD1	CASSLERGLDEQYF	TGCGCCAGCAGCTTGGAGAGGGGGCTCGACGAGCAGTACTTC
TRBJ1-1	TRBV24-1	-	-	CATTSGTNTEAFF	TGTGCCACCACTTCTGGCACGAACACTGAAGCTTTCTTT
TRBJ1-1	TRBV7-8	-	TRBD1	CASSHVRGEAFF	TGTGCCAGCAGTCACGTCAGGGGGGAAGCTTTCTTT
TRBJ1-3	TRBV7-6	-	TRBD1	CASSLALGQGASGNTIYF	TGTGCCAGCAGCTTAGCTCTTGGTCAGGGGGCCTCTGGAAACACCATATATTTT
TRBJ2-2	TRBV27	-	-	CASMGQNTGELFF	TGTGCCAGCATGGGGCAAAACACCGGGGAGCTGTTTTTT
TRBJ1-5	TRBV6-5	-	-	CASSYSREQPQHF	TGTGCCAGCAGTTACTCTCGGGAACAGCCCCAGCATTTT
TRBJ1-4	TRBV6-5	-	-	CASVLGGRNNEKLFF	TGTGCCAGCGTTTTGGGGGGGCGAAATAATGAAAAACTGTTTTTT
TRBJ1-4	TRBV5-6	-	-	CASSLGRMTEKLFF	TGTGCCAGCAGCTTAGGCCGGATGACAGAAAAACTGTTTTTT
TRBJ2-5	TRBV3-1/TRBV3-2	-	-	CASSHYMETQYF	TGTGCCAGCAGCCATTATATGGAGACCCAGTACTTC
TRBJ2-3	TRBV7-8	-	TRBD2	CASSLVAGMAHTDTQYF	TGTGCCAGCAGCTTAGTAGCGGGAATGGCTCACACAGATACGCAGTATTTT
TRBJ1-2	TRBV9	-	-	CASTSLENGYTF	TGTGCCAGCACCTCTCTTGAGAATGGCTACACCTTC
TRBJ2-3	TRBV11-3	-	-	CASSLASADTQYF	TGTGCCAGCAGCTTAGCTAGCGCAGATACGCAGTATTTT
TRBJ2-3	TRBV30	-	-	CAWSERTDTQYF	TGTGCCTGGAGTGAGCGCACAGATACGCAGTATTTT
TRBJ1-5	TRBV2	once	-	CASTEGWGGPNQPQHF	TGTGCCAGCACAGAAGGGTGGGGGGGGCCCAATCAGCCCCAGCATTTT
TRBJ2-7	TRBV6-5	-	-	CASRGFRREDYEQYF	TGTGCCAGCAGGGGTTTTCGGAGGGAAGACTACGAGCAGTACTTC
TRBJ1-6	TRBV5-4	-	TRBD1	CASSSGQGNSPLHF	TGTGCCAGCAGCTCGGGACAGGGGAATTCACCCCTCCACTTT
TRBJ2-3	TRBV27	-	TRBD2	CASSLWASGADTQYF	TGTGCCAGCAGTTTATGGGCTAGCGGGGCAGATACGCAGTATTTT
TRBJ1-3	TRBV19	-	-	CASSLQVSEGNTIYF	TGTGCCAGTAGTCTACAGGTTTCGGAGGGAAACACCATATATTTT
TRBJ2-3	TRBV5-1	-	TRBD1	CASRPDRGRGDTQYF	TGCGCCAGCAGACCGGACAGGGGGCGCGGAGATACGCAGTATTTT
TRBJ1-2	TRBV6-5	-	-	CASSYESGANYGYTF	TGTGCCAGCAGTTACGAATCAGGGGCTAACTATGGCTACACCTTC
TRBJ2-7	TRBV19	-	-	CASTPDSSYEQYF	TGTGCCAGTACTCCGGACAGCTCCTACGAGCAGTACTTC
TRBJ2-1	TRBV3-1/TRBV3-2	-	-	CASSQEGLIYNEQFF	TGTGCCAGCAGCCAAGAGGGGCTAATCTACAATGAGCAGTTCTTC
TRBJ2-3	TRBV5-1	-	TRBD2	CASSLAALAGGPSTDTQYF	TGCGCCAGCAGCTTGGCCGCGCTAGCGGGAGGGCCAAGCACAGATACGCAGTATTTT
TRBJ2-2	TRBV2	-	-	CASRGGAGELFF	TGTGCCAGCAGAGGGGGGGCCGGGGAGCTGTTTTTT
TRBJ1-3	TRBV4-3	few	-	CASSQDLGTISRNTIYF	TGCGCCAGCAGCCAAGACCTGGGGACAATTTCGAGAAACACCATATATTTT
TRBJ1-6	TRBV13	-	-	CASSLRGGARNNSPLHF	TGTGCCAGCAGCTTACGGGGGGGGGCACGGAATAATTCACCCCTCCACTTT
TRBJ1-2	TRBV3-1/TRBV3-2	-	-	CASSQAARGVYTF	TGTGCCAGCAGCCAAGCGGCCAGGGGTGTATACACCTTC
TRBJ2-7	TRBV28	-	TRBD1	CASNPTGGPTYEQYF	TGTGCCAGCAACCCAACAGGGGGACCTACCTACGAGCAGTACTTC
TRBJ2-7	TRBV9	-	TRBD2	CASTPGGMPYEQYF	TGTGCCAGCACTCCCGGGGGGATGCCCTACGAGCAGTACTTC
TRBJ2-1	TRBV5-4	-	-	CASTPGKSSYNEQFF	TGTGCCAGCACCCCTGGCAAAAGCTCCTACAATGAGCAGTTCTTC